Shown below are 22 T cell receptor beta chains from a single sample sequenced in a study of CD8 T cells in Susac syndrome. After extraction with the RNeasy kit, about 0.45 to 1 ug of the RNA was reverse transcribed using random hexamers. TCRdb reanalysed the immunoSEQ multiplex PCR reads using MiXCR and keeps one entry per CDR3 protein. In the table there are a few hundred thousand distinct CDR3 sequences, 89% of which are singletons. Material: CD8+ T cells from PBMCs. The receptor source for this set is a human donor with multiple sclerosis.

V usage is TRBV27 and J usage is TRBJ1-4; D is undetermined. CDR3 length equals 11 residues. Trimming removed 8 bases from V and 7 bases from J, with 8 bases in between. Germline V gene lookup returns CDR1 MNHEY and CDR2 SMNVEV (reference sequence). The CDR3 sequence: CASGNTEKLFF. DNA for the CDR3: TGTGCCAGCGGGAACACTGAAAAACTGTTTTTT.

The chain combines TRBV27 with TRBJ2-7; D unresolved. Trimming cost V 1 base and J 0 bases, with 10 bases left between them. This CDR3 region has 15 residues. CDR1 is MNHEY and CDR2 is SMNVEV in the germline V gene (reference sequence). CDR3 sequence (DNA): TGTGCCAGCAGTTTATATCCCGCCGCCTCCTACGAGCAGTACTTC. Protein sequence: CASSLYPAASYEQYF.

In DNA, the CDR3 is TGTGCCAGCAGCTTGGTAAGGGACCCCGCCCGGGAGCAGTTCTTC. It translates to CASSLVRDPAREQFF. This chain joins TRBV5-6 and TRBJ2-1; D might be TRBD1 or TRBD2, each matching 5 bases. V lost 0 bases and J lost 10, with 17 bases in between. The CDR3 is 15 residues long. CDR1 is SGHDT, CDR2 YYEEEE, per germline. The full variable domain, completed using reference TRBV5-6 and TRBJ2-1, is DAGVTQSPTHLIKTRGQQVTLRCSPKSGHDTVSWYQQALGQGPQFIFQYYEEEERQRGNFPDRFSGHQFPNYSSELNVNALLLGDSALYLCASSLVRDPAREQFFGPGTRLTVL.

V gene TRBV6-4 combines with J gene TRBJ2-1, with D perhaps matching TRBD1 or TRBD2 (5 bases each). V shed 0 bases and J shed 6 bases, with 12 bases lying between them. The CDR3 extends over 15 amino acids. Germline V CDR1 and CDR2: MRHNA, SNTAGT. The CDR3 DNA follows: TGTGCCAGCAGTGACTCGAGAGGGGAAGGCAATGAGCAGTTCTTC. Residues: CASSDSRGEGNEQFF.

This clonotype has only one observation. DNA for the CDR3: TGCAGCGTGACAGACAGAAAAGAGACCCAGTACTTC. Encoded protein: CSVTDRKETQYF. The chain employs TRBV29-1 and TRBJ2-5, with TRBD1 as a possible D gene (5 bases). Germline CDR1 is SQVTM and CDR2 is ANQGSEA. V was shortened by 6 bases and J by 3 bases, with 11 bases between the two germline ends. The CDR3 covers 12 residues.

In DNA form, the CDR3 reads TGCGCCAGCAGCCCTGGTGACAGGGGCGCCTACGAGCAGTACTTC. It yields the protein CASSPGDRGAYEQYF. J is TRBJ2-7 and V is TRBV4-3; 8 nucleotides align to TRBD1. This CDR3 has 15 amino acids. Trimming at V came to 4 bases and at J to 2 bases, leaving 7 bases not matched to a gene. Germline V gene data show CDR1 as LGHNA and CDR2 as YSLEER.

The chain carries TRBV11-2 and TRBJ2-1; the D is unclear. The V gene lost 1 base and the J gene lost 12 bases, with 7 bases spanning the gap. The CDR3 sequence is 11 residues long. Germline-derived CDR1 and CDR2 are SGHAT and FQNNGV. The CDR3 DNA is TGTGCCAGCAGCTTAGTTGGACCGCAGTTCTTC. Encoded protein: CASSLVGPQFF.

This clonotype showed up just once. The rearrangement uses TRBV6-4 and TRBJ2-3; TRBD2 agrees at 8 bases. This CDR3 is built from 15 residues. The germline V gene has CDR1 MRHNA and CDR2 SNTAGT. V lost 2 bases and J lost 6; bases outside the gene matches: 7. CDR3 DNA: TGTGCCAGCAGTGACGGTACGGGAGGGGTGGATACGCAGTATTTT. It codes for CASSDGTGGVDTQYF.

This clonotype was picked up one time. J is TRBJ2-3 and V is TRBV12-3 or TRBV12-4; TRBD2 is a possible D gene (5 bases). V was trimmed by 5 bases and J by 4 bases, leaving 13 bases between them. This CDR3 has 14 residues. The chain's CDR3 is CASSPLVPADTQYF. Here the CDR3 DNA reads TGTGCCAGCAGTCCACTAGTTCCAGCAGATACGCAGTATTTT.

The chain links TRBV12-3 or TRBV12-4 to TRBJ2-3, with D possibly being TRBD1 (5 bases). The CDR3 spans 14 residues. The V end was cut by 9 bases, the J end by 2 bases, with 15 bases between. CDR3 region: CASSLTETTDTQYF. CDR3 in DNA: TGTGCCAGTTCACTGACAGAGACCACAGATACGCAGTATTTT.

This clonotype was counted a single time. The rearrangement joins TRBV24-1 to TRBJ2-5; 9 positions agree with TRBD1. Unmatched junction bases numbered 3, after V lost 1 base and J lost 4 bases. Germline V gene data show CDR1 as KGHDR and CDR2 as SFDVKD. The CDR3 spans 15 residues. The CDR3 spells CATSDLQGARETQYF. CDR3 DNA sequence: TGTGCCACCAGTGATTTACAGGGGGCACGAGAGACCCAGTACTTC.

V gene TRBV23-1 combines with J gene TRBJ2-5, with 9 bases aligning to TRBD1. TRBV23-1 is annotated as an ORF whose role is uncertain. There are 14 residues in the CDR3. V lost 4 bases, J lost 3 bases, and 3 bases stayed unmatched. CDR3 DNA sequence: TGCGCCAGCAGTCCATGGACAGGGGAAGAGACCCAGTACTTC. Translating gives CASSPWTGEETQYF.

The J gene is TRBJ1-3, the V gene TRBV5-6; no clear D. Trimming left V 0 bases short and J 8 bases short, with 9 bases between. There are 13 residues in the CDR3. Germline V CDR1 and CDR2: SGHDT, YYEEEE. The CDR3, as DNA: TGTGCCAGCAGCTTGGGGAGAGAGGACACCATATATTTT. This encodes CASSLGREDTIYF. Using reference TRBV5-6 and TRBJ1-3 for the parts outside the CDR3, the full variable domain is DAGVTQSPTHLIKTRGQQVTLRCSPKSGHDTVSWYQQALGQGPQFIFQYYEEEERQRGNFPDRFSGHQFPNYSSELNVNALLLGDSALYLCASSLGREDTIYFGEGSWLTVV.

The V call is TRBV6-2 or TRBV6-3, the J call TRBJ2-1; D gene ambiguous. Germline CDR1 is MNHEY and CDR2 is SVGEGT. The CDR3 length is 15 residues. With 7 bases removed from V and 2 bases from J, the gap between germline ends came to 15 bases. CDR3 sequence (DNA): TGTGCCAGCATCCCCCAGGCTGAGCCCTACAATGAGCAGTTCTTC. Translating gives CASIPQAEPYNEQFF.

The chain recombines TRBV4-1 with TRBJ2-7, with 10 bases that match TRBD2. The CDR3 is 15 amino acids. V dropped 2 bases and J dropped 6; count of bases not matched to a gene: 7. Germline V gene sequence: CDR1 MGHRA, CDR2 YSYEKL. In DNA form, the CDR3 reads TGCGCCAGCAGCCAATGGTTTCTAGCGGGGGTCGAGCAGTACTTC. Amino acid sequence: CASSQWFLAGVEQYF.

This chain uses TRBV9 with TRBJ1-1; 7 bases align to TRBD1. V gave up 4 bases and J gave up 6 bases; unmatched junction bases: 6. CDR3 length: 13 amino acids. From germline, CDR1 is SGDLS and CDR2 YYNGEE. The DNA for the CDR3 is TGTGCCAGCAGCCCGACAGGGAGCTCTGAAGCTTTCTTT. It encodes CASSPTGSSEAFF.

The chain links TRBV5-6 to TRBJ1-1; 9 bases are shared with TRBD1. Germline V gene sequence: CDR1 SGHDT, CDR2 YYEEEE. Trimming took 2 bases from V and 1 from J; bases not matched to a gene: 6. The CDR3 has 16 residues. DNA of the CDR3: TGTGCCAGCAGCTTTCCCCGACAGGGGGGGAACACTGAAGCTTTCTTT. Amino acids: CASSFPRQGGNTEAFF.

This clonotype was seen only once. CDR3 in amino acids: CASSPMENIQYF. The CDR3 DNA reads TGTGCCAGCTCACCAATGGAAAACATTCAGTACTTC. V is TRBV18 and J is TRBJ2-4; D ambiguous. The V gene's germline CDR1 is KGHSH and CDR2 LQKENI. V dropped 2 bases and J dropped 5 bases, with 4 bases sitting between them. The CDR3 consists of 12 residues.

The J gene is TRBJ2-5, the V gene TRBV14; D perhaps matches TRBD1 (6 bases). V lost 0 bases, J lost 4 bases, and 18 bases lay in between. This CDR3 has 17 amino acids. Germline assignment: CDR1 SGHDN and CDR2 FVKESK. CDR3 loop: CASSQDLGRGLRETQYF. The DNA for the CDR3 is TGTGCCAGCAGCCAAGATCTTGGCAGGGGCCTACGAGAGACCCAGTACTTC.

The chain links TRBV10-3 to TRBJ1-1, with unresolved D. This CDR3 is 16 amino acids long. Germline CDR1 reads ENHRY; CDR2 reads SYGVKD. V was shortened by 2 bases and J by 6 bases, with 19 bases between the two germline ends. CDR3: CAISELQTRSSAEAFF. CDR3 DNA sequence: TGTGCCATCAGTGAGCTACAAACACGAAGCTCGGCTGAAGCTTTCTTT.

The gene calls are TRBV28 and TRBJ2-4; 8 bases map to TRBD1. Germline CDR1 and CDR2: MDHEN and SYDVKM. After removal of 5 bases from V and 0 bases from J, the junction contained 3 bases not matched to a gene. The CDR3 sequence is 15 residues long. Written as DNA, the CDR3 is TGTGCCAGCAGTCGGGACAGGCTAGCCAAAAACATTCAGTACTTC. Protein: CASSRDRLAKNIQYF.

This chain links TRBV5-6 with TRBJ1-3; D gene unclear. The V end was cut by 2 bases, the J end by 3 bases, with 3 bases between. The CDR3 extends over 12 amino acids. In germline, CDR1 is SGHDT, CDR2 YYEEEE. CDR3 sequence reads: CASSLNGNTIYF. CDR3 nucleotides: TGTGCCAGCAGCTTAAATGGAAACACCATATATTTT. The full variable domain, its missing parts supplied by reference TRBV5-6 and TRBJ1-3, is DAGVTQSPTHLIKTRGQQVTLRCSPKSGHDTVSWYQQALGQGPQFIFQYYEEEERQRGNFPDRFSGHQFPNYSSELNVNALLLGDSALYLCASSLNGNTIYFGEGSWLTVV.